Following are 3 T cell receptor beta chains from one sample sequenced in a study of cytomegalovirus exposure and HLA in healthy donors. The PCR used 60 Vbeta and 13 Jbeta primers. TCRdb's copy holds only in-frame clones and misses some; the assay was immunoSEQ multiplex PCR. The sample has 150,000 to 200,000 clones; roughly 80% are singletons. Sequencing input: PBMCs. These receptors all stem from a woman aged 40 to 49 in good health and CMV-seropositive.

This chain uses TRBV11-2 with TRBJ2-7; the match to TRBD2 covers 8 bases. The V gene end was trimmed by 2 bases and the J gene end by 6 bases; junction bases not matched to a gene: 12. The CDR3 extends over 16 amino acids. Germline CDR1 reads SGHAT; CDR2 reads FQNNGV. The CDR3 loop reads CASSLRPQAGVREQYF. The CDR3 bases are TGTGCCAGCAGCTTAAGGCCCCAAGCGGGAGTTCGCGAGCAGTACTTC.

This sequence joins TRBV7-3 and TRBJ1-2; TRBD1 agrees at 7 bases. Germline loops: CDR1 SGHTA, CDR2 FQGTGA. Trimming at V came to 5 bases and at J to 7 bases, leaving 7 bases not matched to a gene. The CDR3 spans 13 residues. The CDR3 region has the DNA TGTGCCAGCAGCCCCCGGACAGGTGGTGGCTACACCTTC. It codes for CASSPRTGGGYTF.

The chain couples TRBV27 to TRBJ2-1; D is possibly TRBD2 (7 bases). The V end was cut by 4 bases, the J end by 7 bases, with 23 bases between. There are 17 residues in the CDR3. CDR1 is MNHEY, CDR2 SMNVEV, per germline (reference sequence). CDR3 coding DNA: TGTGCCAGCAGTTCCGGGACTGGCCCGGGGGGCACGAATGAGCAGTTCTTC. Its translation: CASSSGTGPGGTNEQFF.